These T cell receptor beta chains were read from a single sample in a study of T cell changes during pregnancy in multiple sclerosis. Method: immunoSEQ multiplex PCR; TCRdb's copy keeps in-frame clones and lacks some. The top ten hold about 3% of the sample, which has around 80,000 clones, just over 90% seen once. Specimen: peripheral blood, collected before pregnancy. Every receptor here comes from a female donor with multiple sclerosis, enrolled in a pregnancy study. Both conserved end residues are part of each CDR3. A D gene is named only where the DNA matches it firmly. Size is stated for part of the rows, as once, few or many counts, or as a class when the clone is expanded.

CDR3aa: CASRLTTGSGSEQYF
CDR3nt: TGTGCCAGCAGACTGACTACAGGGTCAGGCTCCGAGCAGTACTTC
j_gene: TRBJ2-7
abundance: once
d_gene: -
v_gene: TRBV28

CDR3aa: CASSPAGISRRRDTQYF
CDR3nt: TGTGCCAGCTCACCGGCCGGGATATCTAGGAGGAGGGATACGCAGTATTTT
j_gene: TRBJ2-3
abundance: -
d_gene: -
v_gene: TRBV18

CDR3aa: CASSKDWRGGEKLFF
CDR3nt: TGTGCCAGCAGCAAAGATTGGAGGGGAGGCGAAAAACTGTTTTTT
j_gene: TRBJ1-4
abundance: once
d_gene: -
v_gene: TRBV21-1

CDR3aa: CASSDLGLLGSNQPQHF
CDR3nt: TGTGCCAGCAGTGACCTCGGACTCCTCGGCAGCAATCAGCCCCAGCATTTT
j_gene: TRBJ1-5
abundance: -
d_gene: -
v_gene: TRBV2

CDR3aa: CAIADRGIHYNEQFF
CDR3nt: TGTGCCATCGCTGACAGGGGAATCCACTACAATGAGCAGTTCTTC
j_gene: TRBJ2-1
abundance: -
d_gene: TRBD1
v_gene: TRBV10-3

CDR3aa: CASSKTRGSAEQYF
CDR3nt: TGTGCCAGTTCTAAGACTAGGGGAAGTGCCGAGCAGTACTTC
j_gene: TRBJ2-7
abundance: once
d_gene: -
v_gene: TRBV28

CDR3aa: CASSPWSQGNNNEQFF
CDR3nt: TGTGCCAGCAGCCCCTGGTCACAGGGGAATAACAATGAGCAGTTCTTC
j_gene: TRBJ2-1
abundance: once
d_gene: TRBD1
v_gene: TRBV9

CDR3aa: CASSSVTEKLFF
CDR3nt: TGTGCCAGCAGTTCAGTAACAGAAAAACTGTTTTTT
j_gene: TRBJ1-4
abundance: once
d_gene: -
v_gene: TRBV6-6

CDR3aa: CASSHNNQGSYEQYF
CDR3nt: TGCGCCAGCAGCCACAACAACCAGGGATCCTACGAGCAGTACTTC
j_gene: TRBJ2-7
abundance: -
d_gene: -
v_gene: TRBV4-3

CDR3aa: CASSLEGLAASGANVLTF
CDR3nt: TGCGCCAGCAGCTTGGAGGGACTAGCGGCGTCTGGGGCCAACGTCCTGACTTTC
j_gene: TRBJ2-6
abundance: -
d_gene: TRBD2
v_gene: TRBV5-1

CDR3aa: CASSLYSGGELFF
CDR3nt: TGTGCCAGCAGCTTGTATTCGGGCGGGGAGCTGTTTTTT
j_gene: TRBJ2-2
abundance: -
d_gene: -
v_gene: TRBV5-6

CDR3aa: CASSFQDEQYF
CDR3nt: TGTGCCAGCAGCTTCCAGGACGAGCAGTACTTC
j_gene: TRBJ2-7
abundance: -
d_gene: -
v_gene: TRBV7-8

CDR3aa: CASSPRDSRETQYF
CDR3nt: TGTGCCAGCAGCCCTCGGGACTCCCGAGAGACCCAGTACTTC
j_gene: TRBJ2-5
abundance: once
d_gene: -
v_gene: TRBV5-4

CDR3aa: CASALLGGQYF
CDR3nt: TGTGCCAGTGCCCTTTTGGGAGGGCAGTACTTC
j_gene: TRBJ2-7
abundance: -
d_gene: -
v_gene: TRBV28

CDR3aa: CASSLTRITGELFF
CDR3nt: TGTGCCAGCAGTCTGACTAGAATCACCGGGGAGCTGTTTTTT
j_gene: TRBJ2-2
abundance: few
d_gene: -
v_gene: TRBV2

CDR3aa: CASSAGGRIADTQYF
CDR3nt: TGTGCCAGCAGCGCCGGCGGGAGGATCGCAGATACGCAGTATTTT
j_gene: TRBJ2-3
abundance: -
d_gene: TRBD2
v_gene: TRBV9